These T cell receptor beta chains were read from a single sample in a study of spatial heterogeneity in lung cancer. In TCRdb, the 5' RACE reads were re-called with MiXCR into one record per CDR3 protein. The sample lists about 85,000 distinct CDR3 sequences, 15% to 25% occurring once. The source was PBMCs, collected at surgery. Receptor source: a male donor with early-stage non-small cell lung cancer. The CDR3 runs from the conserved cysteine through the conserved F or W. The D gene is left open where the match is weak. Clone size, where shown, is once, few, many, or a class for clones that have expanded.

size,D,length,J,V,DNA,CDR3
few,TRBD1,16,TRBJ2-1,TRBV7-2,TGTGCCAGCAGCCTCAGGGGTCCGGGACAGGGGGCTGAGCAGTTCTTC,CASSLRGPGQGAEQFF
.,.,15,TRBJ1-5,TRBV27,TGTGCCAGCAGTTTAATGGCTCGCGGCAATCAGCCCCAGCATTTT,CASSLMARGNQPQHF
.,TRBD2,16,TRBJ2-3,TRBV5-1,TGCGCCAACAGCCCCTTGACTAGCGGGAGAGGAGATACGCAGTATTTT,CANSPLTSGRGDTQYF
few,.,15,TRBJ2-5,TRBV7-3,TGTGCCAGCAGCTTATCCGGACAGAGACAAGAGACCCAGTACTTC,CASSLSGQRQETQYF
.,.,15,TRBJ1-5,TRBV18,TGTGCCAGCTCACCAAGTCAGAATAGCAATCAGCCCCAGCATTTT,CASSPSQNSNQPQHF
.,.,15,TRBJ1-5,TRBV12-3/TRBV12-4,TGTGCCAGCAGTTTAGTCCAGGGCCTCAATCAGCCCCAGCATTTT,CASSLVQGLNQPQHF
.,.,13,TRBJ1-2,TRBV6-5,TGTGCCAGCAGCAGGGCCACTAACTATGGCTACACCTTC,CASSRATNYGYTF
few,.,15,TRBJ2-5,TRBV24-1,TGTGCCACCAGTGAACCTGGACAGACCCAAGAGACCCAGTACTTC,CATSEPGQTQETQYF
many,.,14,TRBJ1-1,TRBV20-1,TGCAGTGCTTCTCCTCTTGACAGTCACACTGAAGCTTTCTTT,CSASPLDSHTEAFF
.,.,14,TRBJ2-7,TRBV2,TGTGCCACAAAGATCGAGCGGACAGCCTACGAGCAGTACTTC,CATKIERTAYEQYF
many,.,16,TRBJ2-1,TRBV14,TGTGCCAGCAGCCCCCTCGAGAGGGGGGAAGGGAATGAGCAGTTCTTC,CASSPLERGEGNEQFF
few,TRBD2,15,TRBJ2-3,TRBV3-1,TGTGCCAGCAGCCGACTAGCAGCCGGCACAGATACGCAGTATTTT,CASSRLAAGTDTQYF
.,.,17,TRBJ1-2,TRBV27,TGTGCCAGCGCAACTTATAGAGCAGGGGCAGAGGACTATGGCTACACCTTC,CASATYRAGAEDYGYTF
once,.,13,TRBJ2-3,TRBV20-1,TGCAGTGCCGGGATGGGGACCACAGATACGCAGTATTTT,CSAGMGTTDTQYF
many,TRBD1,14,TRBJ1-5,TRBV4-3,TGCGCCAGCAGCAAGGGACAGGCAAATCAGCCCCAGCATTTT,CASSKGQANQPQHF
few,.,12,TRBJ1-1,TRBV5-1,TGCGCCAGCAGGGCGGTGAACACTGAAGCTTTCTTT,CASRAVNTEAFF
many,.,13,TRBJ2-7,TRBV4-1,TGCGCCAGCAGCCAAGTCGGGACAAGCGAGCAGTACTTC,CASSQVGTSEQYF
.,TRBD2,14,TRBJ2-3,TRBV12-3/TRBV12-4,TGTGCCAGCAGTCTAGCGGGAAACACAGATACGCAGTATTTT,CASSLAGNTDTQYF
many,TRBD1,13,TRBJ2-1,TRBV6-1,TGTGCCAGCACAGGGGGCGCAATCAATGAGCAGTTCTTC,CASTGGAINEQFF
few,.,11,TRBJ2-3,TRBV29-1,TGCAGCGTTGGGAGCACAGATACGCAGTATTTT,CSVGSTDTQYF
.,TRBD1,17,TRBJ2-1,TRBV11-3,TGTGCCAGCAGCTTAGACCCCGGGACAGGGGGCTACAATGAGCAGTTCTTC,CASSLDPGTGGYNEQFF
.,TRBD1,14,TRBJ2-7,TRBV20-1,TGCAGTGCTAGAGATAAGGGACAGGGCTACGAGCAGTACTTC,CSARDKGQGYEQYF
.,TRBD2,16,TRBJ2-7,TRBV5-1,TGCGCCAGCAGCTCGGGAGGGACCCATACAACCCACGAGCAGTACTTC,CASSSGGTHTTHEQYF
few,.,12,TRBJ2-7,TRBV11-3,TGTGCCAGCAGCAGGAGCTCCTACGAGCAGTACTTC,CASSRSSYEQYF
many,TRBD1,14,TRBJ2-1,TRBV27,TGTGCCAGCAGTTTAAGACAGGGGTACAATGAGCAGTTCTTC,CASSLRQGYNEQFF
.,.,12,TRBJ2-3,TRBV12-3/TRBV12-4,TGTGCCAGCACCAAAGTCCCGGGTACGCAGTATTTT,CASTKVPGTQYF
few,.,15,TRBJ2-3,TRBV19,TGTGCCAGTAGTAGGTACGGACTAAACACAGATACGCAGTATTTT,CASSRYGLNTDTQYF
few,.,15,TRBJ1-1,TRBV20-1,TGCAGTGCTAGAGATGCAGGCACTAGCAACACTGAAGCTTTCTTT,CSARDAGTSNTEAFF
many,.,12,TRBJ2-7,TRBV29-1,TGCAGCGTTGCGCCGGGGGCCTACGAGCAGTACTTC,CSVAPGAYEQYF
many,TRBD2,16,TRBJ2-1,TRBV29-1,TGCAGCGCTGTGGCTAGCGGGACTTTCTCCTACAATGAGCAGTTCTTC,CSAVASGTFSYNEQFF
many,.,15,TRBJ2-5,TRBV5-5,TGTGCCAGCAGCTTGCTGGGACAAAACGACGAGACCCAGTACTTC,CASSLLGQNDETQYF
.,.,15,TRBJ2-5,TRBV7-9,TGTGCCAGCAGCTTAGCCAAGTCTGCAGGGGAAGACCCGTACTTC,CASSLAKSAGEDPYF
.,.,15,TRBJ2-1,TRBV10-2,TGCGCCAGCAGCCCCGGGCCGAGCTCCTACAATGAGCAGTTCTTC,CASSPGPSSYNEQFF
few,.,12,TRBJ2-1,TRBV5-1,TGCGCCAGCAGCTTGTCGGGCAATGAGCAGTTCTTC,CASSLSGNEQFF
.,TRBD2,17,TRBJ2-1,TRBV4-2,TGTGCCAGCAGCCAAGACGCGACTAGCGGCTTCTACAATGAGCAGTTCTTC,CASSQDATSGFYNEQFF
few,TRBD1,16,TRBJ2-3,TRBV2,TGTGCCAGCAGTGAGATGGGGACAGGGGGCGCAGATACGCAGTATTTT,CASSEMGTGGADTQYF
few,.,14,TRBJ1-4,TRBV6-6,TGTGCCAGCACCACGAGGGGGGCTAATGAAAAACTGTTTTTT,CASTTRGANEKLFF
.,TRBD2,18,TRBJ2-2,TRBV6-1,TGTGCCAGCAGTGAATTTGGCGGGAGTACCGCGAACACCGGGGAGCTGTTTTTT,CASSEFGGSTANTGELFF
many,TRBD1,15,TRBJ2-7,TRBV6-5,TGTGCCAGCAGACCCGGGACAGCAGGACACTACGAGCAGTACTTC,CASRPGTAGHYEQYF
few,.,15,TRBJ1-3,TRBV19,TGTGCCAGTAGTATCGGACACTACTCTGGAAACACCATATATTTT,CASSIGHYSGNTIYF